The clone carrying this T cell receptor (beta chain) was counted a few times. Its target is unknown. The sample comes from a study of cytomegalovirus exposure and HLA in healthy donors. General observations from the study: Versus the approximately 700-donor mean, an Asian-associated ancestry cluster reportedly showed fewer N-insertions in a later analysis. An analysis done earlier found most TCR beta V segments productive about 90% or about 30% of the time.

This CDR3 has 13 residues. The germline CDR1 and CDR2 sequences are MNHNS and SASEGT. It was with 60 Vbeta and 13 Jbeta primers that the PCR ran. Authors' analysis steps: It was a later analysis that counted 79 million or so unique TCR beta chains, of which 9 million to 13 million were shared. TCRdb keeps only in-frame clones here, not all; method: immunoSEQ multiplex PCR. Clone size and V and J calls were adopted from that table, with D and trimming inferred from the DNA. The profile shows 150,000 to 200,000 clones, 75% of them singletons. The sequence came from a woman aged 45-65 years in good health and CMV-seropositive. What was sequenced was PBMCs. V and J are TRBV6-1 and TRBJ2-5, with a possible D match to TRBD1 (6 bases). The DNA end lines up better with TRBJ2-7; the J call may be wrong. CDR3 sequence (DNA): TGTGCCAGCAGTGAGGGGGCCTCCTACGAGCAGTACTTC. Its protein product is CASSEGASYEQYF.